This passage covers 19 T cell receptor beta chains from one sample sequenced in a study of regulatory T cells in long-lasting Graves disease. Time point described: newly diagnosed GD, antithyroid drugs for less than 3 months. Extracted RNA from PBMCs served as the source of the TCR library. Library construction for TCR beta used iRepertoire HTBI primers and Arm-PCR of CDR3 regions. In TCRdb, the multiplex PCR reads were re-called with MiXCR into one record per CDR3 protein. The data contain roughly 510,000 distinct CDR3 sequences, around 15% of them singletons. Another study also made use of these data, one on T cells in Graves' hyperthyroidism and ophthalmopathy.

Material: peripheral blood mononuclear cells (PBMCs), obtained at new diagnosis, from a patient treated with antithyroid drugs. The receptor set was obtained from a young man with Graves disease.

Points on this clonotype: At one of its ends the junction is not consistent with the germline gene, which may arise from a read error. This chain uses TRBV5-1 with TRBJ1-2, with D possibly TRBD1 on 6 matching bases. CDR1 is SGHRS and CDR2 is YFSETQ in the germline V gene. There are 13 residues in the CDR3. The CDR3 DNA is TGCGCCAGCGGATCAGGGGATAACTATGGCTGCACCTTC. This codes for CASGSGDNYGCTF. The full variable domain, with the rest looked up from reference TRBV5-1 and TRBJ1-2, is KAGVTQTPRYLIKTRGQQVTLSCSPISGHRSVSWYQQTPGQGLQFLFEYFSETQRNKGNFPGRFSGRQFSNSRSEMNVSTLELGDSALYLCASGSGDNYGCTFGSGTRLTVV.

In the case of this clonotype: This clone may be a read error of a much larger clone one base away. The chain combines TRBV5-1 with TRBJ2-1; 10 positions agree with TRBD2. This CDR3 has 16 amino acids. The V gene's germline CDR1 is SGHRS and CDR2 YFSETQ. The V gene end was trimmed by 1 base and the J gene end by 7 bases; junction bases not matched to a gene: 8. The CDR3 region is CASSLSSGRMGNEQFF. CDR3 DNA sequence: TGCGCCAGCAGCTTGTCTAGCGGGAGAATGGGTAATGAGCAGTTCTTC.

This clonotype showed up many times. The V and J genes are TRBV29-1 and TRBJ2-3; D remains ambiguous. The germline CDR1 and CDR2 sequences are SQVTM and ANQGSEA. V lost 0 bases and J lost 4, with 8 bases in between. The CDR3 spans 13 residues. The CDR3 sequence: CSVEEGYPDTQYF. The CDR3 DNA reads as TGCAGCGTTGAAGAAGGATACCCAGATACGCAGTATTTT.

The J gene is TRBJ2-7, the V gene TRBV16; D tentatively fits TRBD1 or TRBD2 (5 bases each). The CDR3 spans 14 residues. Germline loops: CDR1 KGHSY, CDR2 FQNENV. V was trimmed by 4 bases and J by 0 bases, leaving 10 bases between them. The CDR3 DNA reads TGTGCCAGCAGCCCCGGGGCAGCCTCCTACGAGCAGTACTTC. Protein product: CASSPGAASYEQYF.

The sample holds a few counts of this clonotype. The chain recombines TRBV30 with TRBJ1-2; 9 bases map to TRBD1. J lost 5 bases, V lost 1 base, and 11 bases had no gene match. There are 16 residues in the CDR3. Germline CDR1 GTSNPN, CDR2 SVGIG (reference sequence). As DNA, the CDR3 is TGTGCCTGGAGTGACACAAATCCCGGGACAGGGTATGGCTACACCTTC. Protein product: CAWSDTNPGTGYGYTF. Full variable domain (rest looked up from reference TRBV30 and TRBJ1-2): SQTIHQWPATLVQPVGSPLSLECTVEGTSNPNLYWYRQAAGRGLQLLFYSVGIGQISSEVPQNLSASRPQDRQFILSSKKLLLSDSGFYLCAWSDTNPGTGYGYTFGSGTRLTVV.

This clonotype occurred many times. The V and J genes are TRBV28 and TRBJ2-7, with a possible D match to TRBD1 (6 bases). This CDR3 region has 15 residues. V lost 1 base and J lost 2, with 12 bases in between. Germline lookup yields CDR1 MDHEN and CDR2 SYDVKM. The CDR3 sequence is CASSLSPRTAYEQYF. As DNA, the CDR3 is TGTGCCAGCAGTTTATCCCCGCGGACAGCCTACGAGCAGTACTTC.

This clonotype showed up many times. V usage is TRBV12-3 or TRBV12-4 and J usage is TRBJ2-2; 9 bases align to TRBD1. V was pared by 6 bases and J by 6 bases, with 8 bases of the junction left unmatched. The CDR3 spans 15 residues. The CDR3 region has the DNA TGTGCCAGCAGCCCGGGACAGGGATGGGCCGGGGAGCTGTTTTTT. It encodes CASSPGQGWAGELFF.

About this clonotype: A much larger clone differs from this one at a single base, so this may be a read error. The rearrangement joins TRBV5-1 to TRBJ2-5, with a possible D match to TRBD1 (6 bases). The ends were cut back, 1 base at V and 1 base at J, with 8 bases in the middle. This CDR3 is 14 amino acids long. Per the germline V gene, CDR1 is SGHRS and CDR2 is YFSETQ. DNA of the CDR3: TGCGCCAGCAGCTTGATGGACAGCCAAGAGACCCAGTACTTC. It is translated as CASSLMDSQETQYF.

The CDR3 DNA is TGTGCCAGCGGACAGGGGGTTAACACCGGGGAGCTGTTTTTT. This gives the protein CASGQGVNTGELFF. The rearrangement links TRBV12-3 or TRBV12-4 to TRBJ2-2; 10 bases map to TRBD1. The junction had 2 bases not matched to a gene; V was cut back by 8 bases and J by 2 bases. The length of the CDR3 is 14 residues.

This clonotype appeared many times. The chain links TRBV12-3 or TRBV12-4 to TRBJ1-3; 8 nucleotides align to TRBD1. V lost 6 bases, J lost 0 bases, and 4 bases stayed unmatched. The CDR3 consists of 15 residues. Here the CDR3 reads CASSLGQGSGNTIYF. DNA of the CDR3: TGTGCCAGCAGCCTAGGACAGGGCTCTGGAAACACCATATATTTT.

This clonotype showed up many times. Mismatch with germline at one junction end may stem from a read error. This chain links TRBV6-1 with TRBJ1-1; perhaps TRBD1 as D (5 bases). Germline lookup yields CDR1 MNHNS and CDR2 SASEGT. The CDR3 runs 12 residues. The CDR3 region is CASSYGTGLRIF. The CDR3 nucleotides are TGTGCCAGCTCCTACGGGACGGGCCTTAGGATCTTT.

This clonotype was seen more than once but under ten times. The rearrangement links TRBV7-8 to TRBJ1-5, with 8 bases identical to TRBD1. The CDR3 sequence is 16 residues long. Germline V lookup: CDR1 SGHVS, CDR2 FQNEAQ. The V gene end was trimmed by 1 base and the J gene end by 5 bases; junction bases not matched to a gene: 7. DNA for the CDR3: TGTGCCAGCAGCTTAGGCAGGGGGCGGGGGGATCAGCCCCAGCATTTT. Protein: CASSLGRGRGDQPQHF.

There are a few counts of this clonotype. The chain carries TRBV28 and TRBJ1-5, with a possible D match to TRBD1 (5 bases). V lost 5 bases, J lost 0 bases, and 35 bases lay in between. CDR1 and CDR2 from the germline V gene are MDHEN and SYDVKM. The CDR3 length is 23 residues. The CDR3 here is CASSTSRTLGGQRGYNSNQPQHF. CDR3 in DNA: TGTGCCAGCAGTACATCCAGGACACTCGGTGGGCAACGTGGCTACAATAGCAATCAGCCCCAGCATTTT. Full variable domain (outside the CDR3, taken from reference TRBV28 and TRBJ1-5): DVKVTQSSRYLVKRTGEKVFLECVQDMDHENMFWYRQDPGLGLRLIYFSYDVKMKEKGDIPEGYSVSREKKERFSLILESASTNQTSMYLCASSTSRTLGGQRGYNSNQPQHFGDGTRLSIL.

This clonotype was counted only a few times. The chain recombines TRBV27 with TRBJ2-7, with D unresolved. V was pared by 10 bases and J by 5 bases, with 18 bases between. Germline V gives CDR1 MNHEY, CDR2 SMNVEV (reference sequence). This CDR3 spans 13 amino acids. The CDR3 sequence is CATTAIGWDEQYF. The DNA for the CDR3 is TGTGCCACCACGGCGATCGGGTGGGACGAGCAGTACTTC.

The chain recombines TRBV7-9 with TRBJ1-2, with 9 nucleotides matching TRBD1. Trimming cost V 5 bases and J 0 bases; bases outside gene matches: 7. The germline CDR1 and CDR2 sequences are SEHNR and FQNEAQ (reference sequence). This CDR3 region has 16 residues. The CDR3 region is CASSLSGTGPNYGYTF. The CDR3 coding sequence is TGTGCCAGCAGCCTTTCCGGGACAGGGCCTAACTATGGCTACACCTTC.

The genes are TRBV12-3 or TRBV12-4 and TRBJ1-3; 7 positions match TRBD1. The CDR3 is 15 amino acids. V trimming: 4 bases; J trimming: 2 bases; junction bases outside the gene matches: 5. CDR3 loop: CASSWGTATGNTIYF. In DNA form, the CDR3 reads TGTGCCAGCAGTTGGGGGACAGCTACTGGAAACACCATATATTTT.

This clonotype has ten or more counts. V is TRBV3-1 and J is TRBJ1-3, with D unresolved. There are 16 residues in the CDR3. V lost 0 bases and J 4 bases, leaving 13 bases between the germline ends. In germline, CDR1 is LGHDT, CDR2 YNNKEL (reference sequence). The CDR3 here is CASSQDSTEVGNTIYF. CDR3 DNA: TGTGCCAGCAGCCAAGATAGTACGGAGGTCGGAAACACCATATATTTT.

This clonotype turned up a few times. The rearrangement uses TRBV28 and TRBJ2-1; TRBD2 matches at 9 bases. In germline, CDR1 is MDHEN, CDR2 SYDVKM. The CDR3 is 14 amino acids. After removal of 6 bases from V and 8 bases from J, the junction contained 8 bases not matched to a gene. CDR3 residues: CASRVPSGIHEQFF. The CDR3 DNA reads TGTGCCAGCAGGGTGCCTAGCGGGATTCATGAGCAGTTCTTC.

This clonotype was detected many times. The rearrangement links TRBV6-9 to TRBJ2-3, with a tentative D call TRBD1 (6 bases). This CDR3 region has 14 residues. CDR1 and CDR2 (germline): MNHGY, SVAAGI. Trimming removed 3 bases from V and 5 bases from J, with 12 bases in between. The CDR3 DNA reads as TGTGCCAGCAGTTACAGACAGGCCCGAGATACGCAGTATTTT. Protein product: CASSYRQARDTQYF.